Shown below are 5 T cell receptor beta chains from a single sample sequenced in a study of CD4 T cells in relation to SARS-CoV-2 and coronaviruses. These receptors are not linked to any known antigen. CD4+ T cells from unexposed donors were obtained before the COVID-19 pandemic (2011-2018). CD4+ T cells were isolated from the cells after more than 8 days of culture. The data were produced by immunoSEQ multiplex PCR, yet TCRdb's version contains in-frame clones alone and is incomplete. The table records some 29,000 clones, about 80% of them present only once. The sample taken for sequencing was CD4+ T cells from PBMCs, cultured in vitro. These receptors were collected from a human donor in good health.

The genes are TRBV5-1 and TRBJ2-7; D unresolved. Trimming stripped 1 base from V and 2 bases from J, with 10 bases between. Germline V gene data show CDR1 as SGHRS and CDR2 as YFSETQ. The CDR3 runs to 14 residues. Here the CDR3 reads CASSLLSVAYEQYF. In DNA form, the CDR3 reads TGCGCCAGCAGCTTGTTATCGGTAGCCTACGAGCAGTACTTC. Variable domain in full (rest from reference TRBV5-1 and TRBJ2-7): KAGVTQTPRYLIKTRGQQVTLSCSPISGHRSVSWYQQTPGQGLQFLFEYFSETQRNKGNFPGRFSGRQFSNSRSEMNVSTLELGDSALYLCASSLLSVAYEQYFGPGTRLTVT.

The table lists this clone with a count of one. The CDR3 region has the DNA TGTGCCAGCAGTCGTGGGACAGGGACCTACGAGCAGTACTTC. Translated: CASSRGTGTYEQYF. The genes are TRBV6-5 and TRBJ2-7, with 9 bases identical to TRBD1. The CDR3 loop spans 14 amino acids. CDR1 and CDR2 (germline): MNHEY, SVGAGI. Losses at the gene ends were 5 bases for V and 2 bases for J; bases not matched to a gene: 4.

J is TRBJ2-1 and V is TRBV28, with D possibly being TRBD1 (5 bases). The CDR3 sequence is 16 residues long. The germline V gene encodes CDR1 MDHEN and CDR2 SYDVKM. Between the trimmed V and J ends, which lost 6 bases and 3 bases, there was a span of 18 bases. The CDR3 region is CASSMYQGLLYNEQFF. DNA for the CDR3: TGTGCCAGCAGCATGTACCAGGGCCTCCTCTACAATGAGCAGTTCTTC.

The V call is TRBV21-1, the J call TRBJ1-5. TRBV21-1 represents a pseudogene. This CDR3 region has 14 residues. In DNA, the CDR3 is TGTGCCAGCAGCAAGGCGCTCAGCAATCAGCCCCAGCATTTT. It specifies CASSKALSNQPQHF.

The chain couples TRBV11-2 to TRBJ2-5; TRBD1 is a possible D gene (5 bases). CDR1 and CDR2 from the germline V gene are SGHAT and FQNNGV. CDR3 length equals 15 residues. V was clipped by 6 bases and J by 2 bases, with 16 bases between them. In nucleotides, the CDR3 is TGTGCCAGCAGTCAAGCCCAGGGTCGACAAGAGACCCAGTACTTC. The encoded protein is CASSQAQGRQETQYF.